This entry lists 28 T cell receptor beta chains sequenced from one sample in a study of T cell clones after liver transplantation (dated by TCRdb to the late 2010s). The sample's time point label is to be understood as: pre-transplant. Libraries were built with the immunoSEQ multiplex PCR assay. TCRdb took this table from immuneACCESS and kept in-frame rearrangements with V and J called. Such tables lack part of the clones; where checked against another copy, unresolved V genes explain under half of the gap, and the rest is unexplained. Present in this sample are about 53,000 clones, about 88% of which were seen just once. Of the sample, about 8.1% is held by the ten largest clones. The starting material was CD4+ T cells from blood, obtained before liver transplant. These TCRs come from a human donor who received a liver transplant.

The chain couples TRBV28 to TRBJ2-7, with 10 nucleotides matching TRBD2. Germline V gene data show CDR1 as MDHEN and CDR2 as SYDVKM. V shed 4 bases and J 3 bases; nucleotides not matched to a gene: 9. The CDR3 is 16 residues long. For the CDR3, the DNA is TGTGCCAGCAGTTCTAAGCGGGAGGGCCGGTACTACGAGCAGTACTTC. It specifies CASSSKREGRYYEQYF.

V usage is TRBV14 and J usage is TRBJ2-5; tentative D call: TRBD2 (5 bases). This CDR3 region has 16 residues. Trimming removed 2 bases from V and 4 bases from J, with 17 bases in between. Germline CDR1 reads SGHDN; CDR2 reads FVKESK. The CDR3 is CASSQSTPLGGETQYF. CDR3 DNA: TGTGCCAGCAGCCAATCAACACCTCTAGGAGGAGAGACCCAGTACTTC.

V and J are TRBV18 and TRBJ2-1; 11 bases line up with TRBD2. Germline V CDR1 and CDR2: KGHSH, LQKENI. The J segment lost 9 bases and the V segment lost 0 bases, leaving 7 bases of the junction unmatched. The CDR3 contains 16 residues. The CDR3 loop reads CASSPPFSGRVGEQFF. For the CDR3, the DNA is TGTGCCAGCTCACCACCTTTTAGCGGGAGGGTCGGTGAGCAGTTCTTC.

This sequence joins TRBV10-3 and TRBJ2-7; D not certain. Germline lookup yields CDR1 ENHRY and CDR2 SYGVKD. CDR3 length: 13 residues. V shed 10 bases and J shed 3 bases, with 16 bases lying between them. The CDR3 protein is CASHSGEFYEQYF. The CDR3 DNA follows: TGTGCCAGTCACTCTGGGGAATTCTACGAGCAGTACTTC.

This clone appeared a single time. The rearrangement links TRBV5-1 to TRBJ2-7; D is uncertain. CDR1 is SGHRS, CDR2 YFSETQ, per germline. The CDR3 is 14 amino acids. The V end lost 5 bases, the J end lost 0 bases, and 12 bases lay between the germline ends. The CDR3 nucleotides read TGCGCCAGCAGATTCCAGGAAAGCTCCTACGAGCAGTACTTC. Residues: CASRFQESSYEQYF.

V usage is TRBV25-1 and J usage is TRBJ2-5, with 9 bases fitting TRBD1. The CDR3 length is 16 residues. The V gene's germline CDR1 is MGHDK and CDR2 SYGVNS. After removal of 3 bases from V and 4 bases from J, the junction contained 9 bases not matched to a gene. CDR3 DNA sequence: TGTGCCAGCAGTGATTCATCTGGACAGGGGACAGAGACCCAGTACTTC. The encoded protein is CASSDSSGQGTETQYF.

There are a few counts of this clone. The chain joins TRBV5-4 to TRBJ1-6, with 7 bases identical to TRBD1. Trimming took 4 bases from V and 7 from J; bases not matched to a gene: 8. The germline V gene has CDR1 SGHNT and CDR2 YYREEE (reference sequence). The CDR3 has 15 residues. The CDR3 spells CASSLDRVRNSPLHF. The CDR3 DNA follows: TGTGCCAGCAGCCTAGACAGGGTGAGAAATTCACCCCTCCACTTT.

This rearrangement joins TRBV9 to TRBJ2-5; the match to TRBD2 covers 11 bases. V shed 4 bases and J 5 bases; nucleotides not matched to a gene: 1. This CDR3 is built from 13 residues. Per germline, CDR1 SGDLS and CDR2 YYNGEE. The CDR3 loop reads CASSSSGGETQYF. DNA of the CDR3: TGTGCCAGCAGCTCTAGCGGGGGGGAGACCCAGTACTTC.

This chain connects TRBV19 to TRBJ2-7, with TRBD1 matching 9 bases. With 5 bases clipped from V and 7 bases from J, the junction kept 9 bases outside the gene matches. Germline CDR1 LNHDA, CDR2 SQIVND (reference sequence). This CDR3 is built from 14 residues. CDR3 amino acids: CASSGIQGAGEQYF. The CDR3 nucleotides read TGTGCCAGTAGTGGAATACAGGGGGCTGGGGAGCAGTACTTC.

The chain combines TRBV28 with TRBJ1-1, with D perhaps TRBD1 (5 bases). Germline CDR1 reads MDHEN; CDR2 reads SYDVKM. The CDR3 runs 13 residues. V was trimmed by 2 bases and J by 4 bases, leaving 8 bases between them. This chain's CDR3 is CASSLLTVTEAFF. The CDR3 DNA is TGTGCCAGCAGTTTACTGACAGTCACTGAAGCTTTCTTT.

This chain uses TRBV7-2 with TRBJ2-3, with D possibly being TRBD2 (5 bases). The CDR3 runs 11 residues. Germline V CDR1 and CDR2: SGHTA, FQGNSA. V was trimmed by 10 bases and J by 10 bases, leaving 15 bases between them. Here the CDR3 reads CATGADRAQYF. In nucleotides, the CDR3 is TGTGCCACCGGAGCGGACCGAGCGCAGTATTTT.

CDR3 nucleotide sequence: TGTGCCAGCCGGGACACTGAAGAGACCCAGTACTTC. Protein: CASRDTEETQYF. The V gene is TRBV7-2, the J gene TRBJ2-5, with D perhaps TRBD1 (6 bases). CDR3 length: 12 amino acids. CDR1 and CDR2 from the germline V gene are SGHTA and FQGNSA. Trimming pared 8 bases from V and 3 bases from J, leaving 10 bases between.

The genes are TRBV29-1 and TRBJ2-3, with 13 bases identical to TRBD2. Germline V gene data show CDR1 as SQVTM and CDR2 as ANQGSEA. V trimming: 0 bases; J trimming: 5 bases; junction bases outside the gene matches: 2. The CDR3 spans 15 residues. As DNA, the CDR3 is TGCAGCGTTGAAGAGGGACTAGCGGGGCGAGATACGCAGTATTTT. It translates to CSVEEGLAGRDTQYF.

This rearrangement joins TRBV11-1 to TRBJ2-2; possibly TRBD1 for D (6 bases). This CDR3 comprises 14 residues. Trimming removed 5 bases at V and 6 bases at J, with 13 bases between. CDR1 and CDR2 from the germline V gene are SGHAT and FQDESV (reference sequence). CDR3 amino acids: CASSPPRGSGELFF. CDR3 in DNA: TGTGCCAGCAGCCCCCCGAGGGGGTCCGGGGAGCTGTTTTTT.

The chain combines TRBV10-3 with TRBJ1-5, with no clear D. V shed 10 bases and J shed 2 bases, with 18 bases lying between them. Germline CDR1 reads ENHRY; CDR2 reads SYGVKD. CDR3 length equals 15 residues. CDR3 in amino acids: CASSPEPGGNQPQHF. The CDR3 DNA is TGTGCCAGCAGCCCGGAACCTGGGGGCAATCAGCCCCAGCATTTT.

This clone was counted only a few times. The genes are TRBV5-4 and TRBJ1-2, with a possible D match to TRBD1 (6 bases). The CDR3 is made up of 15 amino acids. Per the germline V gene, CDR1 is SGHNT and CDR2 is YYREEE (reference sequence). V lost 0 bases and J 0 bases, leaving 9 bases between the germline ends. CDR3 in DNA: TGTGCCAGCAGCTTGGACAGGGAAGCTAACTATGGCTACACCTTC. This codes for CASSLDREANYGYTF.

V gene TRBV4-3 combines with J gene TRBJ2-3, with a tentative D call TRBD2 (5 bases). The CDR3 is 15 amino acids. Trimming took 5 bases from V and 4 from J, leaving 16 bases between them. Looked up from germline, CDR1 is LGHNA and CDR2 is YSLEER. CDR3 coding DNA: TGCGCCAGCAGCAGGGCCGCCCGGCGGGCAGATACGCAGTATTTT. The encoded protein is CASSRAARRADTQYF.

This clone was seen a handful of times. The V call is TRBV5-1, the J call TRBJ2-6; D uncertain. The CDR3 loop spans 16 amino acids. Trimming shortened V by 4 bases and J by 0 bases, and 11 bases separated the two germline ends. CDR1 SGHRS and CDR2 YFSETQ come from the germline V gene. This chain's CDR3 is CASSPPGNSGANVLTF. The CDR3 nucleotides are TGCGCCAGCAGCCCCCCTGGTAACTCTGGGGCCAACGTCCTGACTTTC. Complete variable domain (other parts from reference TRBV5-1 and TRBJ2-6): KAGVTQTPRYLIKTRGQQVTLSCSPISGHRSVSWYQQTPGQGLQFLFEYFSETQRNKGNFPGRFSGRQFSNSRSEMNVSTLELGDSALYLCASSPPGNSGANVLTFGAGSRLTVL.

The chain is built from TRBV10-3 and TRBJ2-7, with a possible D match to TRBD2 (6 bases). CDR1 and CDR2 (germline): ENHRY, SYGVKD. The CDR3 has 14 residues. Trimming removed 8 bases from V and 7 bases from J, with 21 bases in between. The CDR3 DNA follows: TGTGCCATCGCGGGGAGACTATCCCCTATGGAGCAGTACTTC. This codes for CAIAGRLSPMEQYF.

The chain employs TRBV30 and TRBJ1-4; the match to TRBD1 covers 8 bases. V shed 0 bases, J shed 7 bases, and the junction held 7 bases outside the gene matches. The CDR3 totals 15 residues. The germline CDR1 and CDR2 sequences are GTSNPN and SVGIG (reference sequence). The CDR3 nucleotides read TGTGCCTGGAGTGTAACAGGGGGTTGGAGTGAAAAACTGTTTTTT. Residues: CAWSVTGGWSEKLFF.

Concerning this clone itself: Different DNA sequences within this sample yield the same CDR3. The chain is built from TRBV7-2 and TRBJ2-7; no firm D call. Germline loops: CDR1 SGHTA, CDR2 FQGNSA. This CDR3 is 13 amino acids long. Trimming pared 3 bases from V and 2 bases from J, leaving 8 bases between. The CDR3 DNA sequence: TGTGCCAGCAGCTTGGGCGGTACCTACGAGCAGTACTTC. It encodes CASSLGGTYEQYF. The variable domain in full, with the rest retrieved from reference TRBV7-2 and TRBJ2-7, is GAGVSQSPSNKVTEKGKDVELRCDPISGHTALYWYRQSLGQGLEFLIYFQGNSAPDKSGLPSDRFSAERTGGSVSTLTIQRTQQEDSAVYLCASSLGGTYEQYFGPGTRLTVT.

This clone came up a few times. The chain combines TRBV7-9 with TRBJ2-7, with 12 bases aligning to TRBD2. The germline V gene encodes CDR1 SEHNR and CDR2 FQNEAQ (reference sequence). The CDR3 length is 16 residues. J lost 4 bases, V lost 0 bases, and 4 bases had no gene match. The CDR3 spells CASSLALAGGIYEQYF. The CDR3 DNA reads as TGTGCCAGCAGCTTAGCACTAGCGGGGGGAATATACGAGCAGTACTTC.

The CDR3: CASSPPGPGTGELFF. The CDR3 DNA follows: TGTGCCAGCTCACCACCGGGGCCGGGCACCGGGGAGCTGTTTTTT. This chain uses TRBV18 with TRBJ2-2; maybe TRBD1 (5 bases). The V and J ends lost 0 bases and 4 bases respectively, with 9 bases between them. The CDR3 extends over 15 amino acids. Germline V gene sequence: CDR1 KGHSH, CDR2 LQKENI.

CDR3 region: CASSLGLRTDTQYF. The CDR3, as DNA: TGTGCCAGTAGTCTGGGACTTCGCACAGATACGCAGTATTTT. The V call is TRBV19, the J call TRBJ2-3; D might be TRBD2 (6 bases). Trimming cost V 5 bases and J 1 base, with 10 bases left between them. The germline V gene has CDR1 LNHDA and CDR2 SQIVND (reference sequence). The CDR3 runs to 14 residues.

By share, this clone ranks as medium-sized. V and J are TRBV27 and TRBJ1-1, with no clear D. The germline CDR1 and CDR2 sequences are MNHEY and SMNVEV (reference sequence). The CDR3 consists of 13 residues. V was pared by 6 bases and J by 3 bases, with 11 bases between. CDR3 sequence reads: CASRDQKHTEAFF. The CDR3 nucleotides are TGTGCCAGCAGAGACCAGAAACACACTGAAGCTTTCTTT.

V gene TRBV18 combines with J gene TRBJ2-1; TRBD1 matches at 9 bases. The CDR3 totals 15 residues. Germline V lookup: CDR1 KGHSH, CDR2 LQKENI. V trimming: 6 bases; J trimming: 5 bases; junction bases outside the gene matches: 8. This CDR3 reads CASSPGQGRNNEQFF. As DNA, the CDR3 is TGTGCCAGCTCCCCAGGACAGGGGAGAAACAATGAGCAGTTCTTC.

The V gene is TRBV7-2, the J gene TRBJ2-1; the D is unclear. CDR1 and CDR2 (germline): SGHTA, FQGNSA. V lost 5 bases, J lost 9 bases, and 8 bases lay in between. There are 11 residues in the CDR3. CDR3 region: CASSPDSEQFF. In DNA, the CDR3 is TGTGCCAGCAGCCCAGATAGTGAGCAGTTCTTC. Looking up the rest from reference TRBV7-2 and TRBJ2-1 gives the full variable domain: GAGVSQSPSNKVTEKGKDVELRCDPISGHTALYWYRQSLGQGLEFLIYFQGNSAPDKSGLPSDRFSAERTGGSVSTLTIQRTQQEDSAVYLCASSPDSEQFFGPGTRLTVL.

This chain links TRBV7-2 with TRBJ1-1; no definite D call. This CDR3 has 13 amino acids. The ends were cut back, 4 bases at V and 1 base at J, with 7 bases in the middle. The germline gives CDR1 SGHTA, CDR2 FQGNSA. The CDR3, as DNA: TGTGCCAGCAGCTCCCTTTGGAACACTGAAGCTTTCTTT. It translates to CASSSLWNTEAFF.